The source of this TCR beta chain is a study of blood T cell repertoires in COVID-19. For the study at large: From the United States, Italy and Spain came samples of acute and convalescent COVID-19. Sources were T cells, B-cell-depleted T cells, or PBMCs; the material itself was cDNA or gDNA.

Only in-frame clones appear in the TCRdb table, and some are missing; sequencing was by immunoSEQ multiplex PCR. The sample contains about 100,000 clones, under 90% of which appear only once. On this clone: Other DNA sequences in this sample translate to the same CDR3.

Germline CDR1 is SGHTA and CDR2 is FQGNSA. The CDR3 is made up of 15 amino acids. Trimming cost V 1 base and J 4 bases; bases outside gene matches: 0. Sequenced material: peripheral blood. This clonotype was obtained from a human donor in a cohort sampled during active COVID-19. The rearrangement links TRBV7-2 to TRBJ2-1; 11 bases map to TRBD2. This chain's CDR3 is CASSLGLAGYNEQFF. CDR3 nucleotide sequence: TGTGCCAGCAGCTTAGGACTAGCGGGGTACAATGAGCAGTTCTTC.